This TCR beta chain stems from a study of shared clonotypes between healthy human individuals. Study context: Per donor, CD8 memory used one plate, CD8 naive used two, CD4 memory used three and CD4 naive used three. Notes on the study in general: In a handful of donors, around 4.8% of naive CD4 clonotypes appeared in common.

In the case of this clone: The antigen remains undetermined.

CD4+ cells underwent separation, giving CD45RA+ naive and CD45RA-negative memory subsets. At the deep level, the assay was run. Here immunoSEQ multiplex PCR was the method, and the copy in TCRdb shows in-frame clones only, minus some. Among some 1,100,000 clones, around 78% were seen once, and the ten largest hold approximately 0.5%. The sequenced material came from memory CD4+ T cells from PBMCs. Subset defined: CD45RA-negative fraction. The TCR was taken from a young man in good health. Some clones in this sample may be carry-over from other donors' samples.

In nucleotides, the CDR3 is TGTGCCAGCAGCTTAACAGCTAGCCCCAACACCGGGGAGCTGTTTTTT. Protein product: CASSLTASPNTGELFF. This sequence joins TRBV7-3 and TRBJ2-2; tentatively, D is TRBD2 (5 bases). Trimming removed 0 bases at V and 2 bases at J, with 10 bases between. Germline CDR1 SGHTA, CDR2 FQGTGA. The CDR3 is made up of 16 amino acids.